This T cell receptor beta chain was recorded in a study of blood T cell repertoires in COVID-19 (dated by TCRdb to the early 2020s). With respect to the entire study: Samples from collaborators originated in the United States, Italy and Spain and spanned both the acute and convalescent phases of COVID-19. The prospective study material was composed of cDNA or gDNA derived from T cells, B-cell-depleted T cells, or PBMCs. Where available, HLA class I and class II types were obtained from metadata supplied by the sample provider rather than from assay-based typing. The samples were drawn from the first 160 participants of the ongoing ImmuneRACE study and from 1,254 subjects provided by 6 global collaborators. The repertoires were released in a freely available public database meant as a resource for research on the immune response to SARS-CoV-2. The dataset comprised deeply sampled blood TCRbeta repertoires from subjects exposed to, actively infected with, or recovered from COVID-19. A de-identified subject ID, COVID-19 status, age in years and sex were almost always included in the sample metadata.

This clone was detected only once. There is no known antigen for this receptor. Base qualities were left out, and no much larger clone turns up one base away. Germline trimming: 4 bases from V, 9 bases from J; junction bases outside gene matches: 2. Reading from cysteine to phenylalanine, the CDR3 counts 12 amino acids. Left in the record is the CDR3 DNA by itself, 36 bases read in frame from the first base. Based on the germline V gene, the CDR1 and CDR2 sequences are SGDLS and YYNGEE. In Seattle, one collaborating source enrolled patients while the infection was active and tracked those patients longitudinally over the course of disease. The collaborating institutions used their own protocols to collect whole blood in K2EDTA tubes. Collaborator samples were shipped for TCRbeta analysis as frozen whole blood, isolated PBMCs, or DNA extracted from either sample type. The immunoSEQ Assay, a bias-controlled multiplex PCR, was used to amplify TCRbeta CDR3 regions from genomic DNA. The original methods were these. Within the assay, amplification of reference gene primers was used to estimate how many nucleated cells each sample contained. Sequence reads were collapsed and filtered to measure the absolute abundance of every unique TCRbeta CDR3 rearrangement. Productive Simpson clonality was computed per sample as the square root of Simpson's diversity index over productive rearrangements. In its TCRdb copy, this immuneACCESS table keeps in-frame sequences only and misses some clones. Where compared with another copy, unresolved V genes explain less than half of these, and the others have no known cause. Clone size and the V and J calls come from that table; the DNA yielded D and trimming. Counted in this sample were approximately 250,000 clones; 70% to 90% of them appeared once. Jointly, the top ten make up more than 4.5% of the sample.

Findings and caveats that apply to the study as a whole: Clinical and demographic metadata were provided uncurated, with the amount varying by source and participant.

Material: peripheral blood. This clonotype was obtained from a woman aged 60-70 years with COVID-19, enrolled during active disease. The rearranged segments are TRBV9 and TRBJ1-5, and 9 junction bases match TRBD1. The nucleotide sequence is TGTGCCAGCAGCATGGGACAGGGGCCCCAGCATTTT. It encodes CASSMGQGPQHF.